These 23 T cell receptor beta chains share one sample of origin, sequenced in a study of T-cell memory formation after mild COVID-19. Using its own MiXCR run on the 5' RACE reads, TCRdb lists one record per CDR3 protein. The sample has about 40,000 distinct CDR3 sequences, 5.5% to 7% seen once. Material for sequencing was PBMCs or a T cell subset sorted from them (not recorded which). The receptors here all came from an adult who had mild COVID-19 (a few samples of this study predate the infection). Cell type and time point are not known.

This clonotype was counted ten times or more. The chain's CDR3 is CASSPRQRGRGEQFF. For the CDR3, the DNA is TGTGCCAGCAGCCCCCGACAGCGGGGGCGGGGCGAGCAGTTCTTC. The V and J genes are TRBV7-2 and TRBJ2-1; TRBD2 matches 8 bases. V lost 5 bases, J lost 10 bases, and 13 bases stayed unmatched. From germline, CDR1 is SGHTA and CDR2 FQGNSA. This CDR3 contains 15 residues.

This clonotype was picked up many times. This chain uses TRBV12-3 or TRBV12-4 with TRBJ2-4; D is unresolved. V gave up 5 bases and J gave up 1 base, with 12 bases separating them. This CDR3 is built from 15 residues. The CDR3: CASSQAVEAKNIQYF. As DNA, the CDR3 is TGTGCCAGCAGTCAGGCGGTTGAGGCCAAAAACATTCAGTACTTC.

This clonotype was observed many times. The genes are TRBV5-1 and TRBJ2-5; 9 bases are shared with TRBD2. The CDR3 is made up of 17 amino acids. V was clipped by 4 bases and J by 1 base; unmatched bases: 11. CDR1 and CDR2 from the germline V gene are SGHRS and YFSETQ. The CDR3, as DNA: TGCGCCAGCAGCCCGGGTGTTGTAGCGGGGGCCCAAGAGACCCAGTACTTC. Translating it yields CASSPGVVAGAQETQYF.

This clonotype was observed at least ten times. The chain is built from TRBV5-1 and TRBJ2-1; D possibly matches TRBD1 or TRBD2 (5 bases each). Trimming took 3 bases from V and 2 from J, leaving 18 bases between them. The germline CDR1 and CDR2 sequences are SGHRS and YFSETQ. The CDR3 runs 17 residues. CDR3 sequence (DNA): TGCGCCAGCAGCTGGACACCCCTCGGGGATACCTACAATGAGCAGTTCTTC. Amino acid sequence: CASSWTPLGDTYNEQFF.

This clonotype was detected many times. The chain has TRBV6-5 and TRBJ1-3; 7 nucleotides agree with TRBD1. Per the germline V gene, CDR1 is MNHEY and CDR2 is SVGAGI. The CDR3 has 16 residues. The V segment lost 2 bases and the J segment 2 bases; nucleotides outside the gene matches: 6. This chain's CDR3 is CASSYTRQGAGNTIYF. The CDR3 region has the DNA TGTGCCAGCAGTTACACCAGACAGGGAGCTGGAAACACCATATATTTT.

The chain recombines TRBV6-2 or TRBV6-3 with TRBJ2-5; 9 bases agree with TRBD1. The length of the CDR3 is 13 residues. Trimming removed 8 bases from V and 6 bases from J; junction bases left unmatched: 7. Germline CDR1 is MNHEY and CDR2 is SVGEGT. The CDR3 sequence is CASDHGQGKTQYF. The DNA for the CDR3 is TGTGCCAGCGACCACGGACAGGGGAAGACCCAGTACTTC.

This chain links TRBV10-3 with TRBJ1-1, with D unclear. Per germline, CDR1 ENHRY and CDR2 SYGVKD. The CDR3 consists of 14 residues. The V gene lost 7 bases and the J gene lost 0 bases, with 12 bases spanning the gap. CDR3 nucleotides: TGTGCCATCAAGGGAATACCAATGAACACTGAAGCTTTCTTT. This codes for CAIKGIPMNTEAFF.

This chain links TRBV11-2 with TRBJ1-3, with no clear D. The V gene lost 0 bases and the J gene lost 2 bases, with 11 bases spanning the gap. This CDR3 has 16 residues. Germline-derived CDR1 and CDR2 are SGHAT and FQNNGV. The CDR3 region has the DNA TGTGCCAGCAGCTTAGAGATTTGGGGAACTGGAAACACCATATATTTT. This translates into CASSLEIWGTGNTIYF.

The chain uses TRBV12-3 or TRBV12-4 and TRBJ1-5; D unresolved. The CDR3 has 14 residues. The V gene lost 3 bases and the J gene lost 6 bases, with 12 bases spanning the gap. This CDR3 is CASSLALGSQPQHF. CDR3 coding DNA: TGTGCCAGCAGTTTGGCCTTGGGGTCTCAGCCCCAGCATTTT.

This clonotype was picked up a small number of times. The junction departs from germline at one end; a sequencing error may be responsible. J is TRBJ1-6 and V is TRBV6-2 or TRBV6-3, with unresolved D. Germline V CDR1 and CDR2: MNHEY, SVGEGT. The CDR3 contains 15 residues. This CDR3 is CASSYRGPDISSLHF. CDR3 nucleotide sequence: TGTGCCAGCAGTTACCGCGGGCCAGACATTTCATCCCTCCACTTT.

This clonotype was detected a few times. The chain is built from TRBV29-1 and TRBJ1-1; unclear D gene. Trimming removed 5 bases from V and 2 bases from J, with 12 bases in between. CDR3 length equals 13 residues. Germline assignment: CDR1 SQVTM and CDR2 ANQGSEA. CDR3 region: CSVWPPLNTEAFF. In DNA, the CDR3 is TGCAGCGTTTGGCCCCCATTAAACACTGAAGCTTTCTTT.

J is TRBJ2-1 and V is TRBV18; 9 nucleotides align to TRBD1. CDR3 size: 15 residues. Germline V gives CDR1 KGHSH, CDR2 LQKENI. The V and J ends lost 2 bases and 5 bases, in that order; junction bases with no gene match: 4. The CDR3 loop is CASSPRRTGDNEQFF. The CDR3 nucleotides read TGTGCCAGCTCACCAAGAAGGACAGGGGACAATGAGCAGTTCTTC.

This clonotype was observed at least ten times. The V call is TRBV12-3 or TRBV12-4, the J call TRBJ1-6; no definite D call. CDR3 length: 15 residues. With 6 bases removed from V and 6 bases from J, the gap between germline ends came to 15 bases. CDR3 region: CASSPWKIANSPLHF. The CDR3 DNA sequence: TGTGCCAGCAGCCCGTGGAAGATCGCTAATTCACCCCTCCACTTT.

This rearrangement joins TRBV20-1 to TRBJ1-5, with TRBD1 as a possible D gene (6 bases). V was pared by 2 bases and J by 6 bases, with 17 bases between. The CDR3 consists of 15 residues. Germline lookup yields CDR1 DFQATT and CDR2 SNEGSKA (reference sequence). Here the CDR3 reads CSARRPGALSQPQHF. The CDR3 region has the DNA TGCAGTGCTAGAAGGCCGGGGGCGCTGAGTCAGCCCCAGCATTTT.

The chain joins TRBV6-6 to TRBJ1-1; no reliable D call. Deletions cut 10 bases from V and 1 base from J, with 13 bases between. The germline CDR1 and CDR2 sequences are MNHNY and SVGAGI (reference sequence). This CDR3 is built from 13 residues. The CDR3 DNA is TGTGCCACCAAACATCTCCAGAACACTGAAGCTTTCTTT. Protein sequence: CATKHLQNTEAFF.

Concerning this clonotype itself: A read error may explain this, as a much larger clone is one base away. The chain has TRBV12-3 or TRBV12-4 and TRBJ2-1, with 9 bases fitting TRBD2. With 5 bases clipped from V and 3 bases from J, the junction kept 8 bases outside the gene matches. The CDR3 contains 16 residues. The CDR3 is CASSLPRAGGYNEQFF. In nucleotides, the CDR3 is TGTGCCAGCAGTCTACCACGAGCGGGGGGCTACAATGAGCAGTTCTTC.

The V call is TRBV5-8, the J call TRBJ2-1; perhaps TRBD1 as D (6 bases). CDR3 length: 15 residues. With 4 bases removed from V and 4 bases from J, the gap between germline ends came to 15 bases. Germline V lookup: CDR1 SGHTS, CDR2 YDEGEE. The CDR3 reads CASSTGQRLYNEQFF. CDR3 DNA sequence: TGTGCCAGCAGCACAGGACAGCGACTATACAATGAGCAGTTCTTC.

This clonotype was recorded at least ten times. This chain connects TRBV19 to TRBJ2-7; 9 positions agree with TRBD1. This CDR3 has 14 amino acids. V lost 5 bases to trimming and J lost 5 bases; unmatched junction nucleotides: 7. CDR1 and CDR2 (germline): LNHDA, SQIVND (reference sequence). CDR3 residues: CASSAGTGRHEQYF. The CDR3 bases are TGTGCCAGTAGTGCCGGGACAGGGCGACACGAGCAGTACTTC. Based on the CDR3 plus reference TRBV19 and TRBJ2-7, the full variable domain is DGGITQSPKYLFRKEGQNVTLSCEQNLNHDAMYWYRQDPGQGLRLIYYSQIVNDFQKGDIAEGYSVSREKKESFPLTVTSAQKNPTAFYLCASSAGTGRHEQYFGPGTRLTVT.

This clonotype was picked up a small number of times. The chain recombines TRBV9 with TRBJ2-3; TRBD1 matches 7 bases. Germline V gene sequence: CDR1 SGDLS, CDR2 YYNGEE. The CDR3 is 13 residues long. The junction had 2 bases not matched to a gene; V was cut back by 3 bases and J by 4 bases. CDR3 loop: CASSGTGADTQYF. The CDR3 DNA reads TGTGCCAGCAGCGGTACAGGGGCAGATACGCAGTATTTT.

In its sample, this clonotype was seen a few times. This chain's CDR3 is CASSPRGGSHNEQFF. CDR3 DNA sequence: TGTGCCAGCAGTCCCCGCGGCGGGAGTCACAATGAGCAGTTCTTC. The V and J genes are TRBV7-9 and TRBJ2-1, with 7 bases lining up with TRBD2. With 6 bases clipped from V and 5 bases from J, the junction kept 10 bases outside the gene matches. Germline values: CDR1 SEHNR, CDR2 FQNEAQ (reference sequence). CDR3 size: 15 residues.

This clonotype was seen at least ten times. The chain joins TRBV7-2 to TRBJ2-1, with D possibly matching TRBD2 (5 bases). This CDR3 has 13 residues. Trimming stripped 5 bases from V and 6 bases from J, with 11 bases between. From germline, CDR1 is SGHTA and CDR2 FQGNSA. The CDR3 here is CASSLRTVNEQFF. CDR3 DNA: TGTGCCAGCAGCCTTCGGACTGTCAATGAGCAGTTCTTC.

This clonotype occurred a few times. This chain links TRBV21-1 with TRBJ2-5; no check of the table's D call, TRBD2, against the DNA was made. TRBV21-1 is an annotated pseudogene. The CDR3 sequence is 14 residues long. The CDR3 spells CASWWAREKETQYF. The CDR3 nucleotides read TGTGCCAGCTGGTGGGCTAGAGAAAAAGAGACCCAGTACTTC.

There are a few counts of this clonotype. Here the CDR3 reads CATSGRTGHTGELFF. In DNA form, the CDR3 reads TGTGCCACCAGTGGTAGGACAGGTCACACCGGGGAGCTGTTTTTT. V and J are TRBV24-1 and TRBJ2-2, with 7 bases aligning to TRBD1. The CDR3 is 15 amino acids. The V gene end was trimmed by 5 bases and the J gene end by 3 bases; junction bases not matched to a gene: 5. Germline loops: CDR1 KGHDR, CDR2 SFDVKD.